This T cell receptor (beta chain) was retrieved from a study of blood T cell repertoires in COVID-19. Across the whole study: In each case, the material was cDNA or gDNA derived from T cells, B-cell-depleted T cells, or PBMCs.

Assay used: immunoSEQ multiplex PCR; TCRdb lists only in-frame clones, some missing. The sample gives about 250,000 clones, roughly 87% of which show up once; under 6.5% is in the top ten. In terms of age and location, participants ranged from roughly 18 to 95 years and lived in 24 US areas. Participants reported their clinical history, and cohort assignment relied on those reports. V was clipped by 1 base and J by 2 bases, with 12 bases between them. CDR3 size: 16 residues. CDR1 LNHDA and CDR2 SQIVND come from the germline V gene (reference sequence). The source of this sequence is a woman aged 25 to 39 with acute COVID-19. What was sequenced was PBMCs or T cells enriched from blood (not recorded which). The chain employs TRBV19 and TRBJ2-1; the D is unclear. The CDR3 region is CASSIVIRLTYNEQFF. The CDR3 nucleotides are TGTGCCAGTAGTATAGTGATCAGGCTAACCTACAATGAGCAGTTCTTC.